This T cell receptor (beta chain) was sequenced for a study of T cell repertoires in cytomegalovirus infection. Using its own MiXCR run on the reads, TCRdb lists one record per CDR3 protein. The sample consists of 350,000 to 450,000 distinct CDR3 sequences, around a sixth of them appearing once. Study-level points and caveats: Dominant in the ex vivo response were TCR beta clonotypes restricted by HLA-C and specific for CMV.

The CDR3 has 12 amino acids. Trimming removed 8 bases from V and 7 bases from J, with 13 bases in between. In its sample, this clonotype was seen a few times. The antigen is undetermined. The receptor's source is a human donor in good health (CMV status not recorded). Some clones in this sample may be carry-over from other donors' samples. V is TRBV12-3 or TRBV12-4 and J is TRBJ2-3; D not certain. Specimen: PBMCs. This CDR3 is CASLLGGYTQYF. Here the CDR3 DNA reads TGTGCCAGCCTTTTAGGTGGATATACGCAGTATTTT.